A selection of T cell receptor beta chains follows, all from one sample in a study of identical twins. Via MiXCR, TCRdb re-called the 5' RACE reads, giving one row per CDR3 protein. The table lists around 690,000 distinct CDR3 sequences, around 20% of them singletons. These data were also filed under a second study, of T cells expressing NK-cell markers.

Sequences were obtained from PBMCs. These receptors originate from a woman between 18 and 30 years old in good health. The CDR3 runs from the conserved cysteine through the conserved F or W. D genes are given only for firm matches. Size values are once, few and many counts, or a class for expanded clones, and some rows have none.

TRBV27	-	TRBJ1-2	few	TGTGCCAGCAGTTTCCTAAACGGGAACCATGGCTACACCTTC	CASSFLNGNHGYTF
TRBV20-1	TRBD1	TRBJ1-1	-	TGCAGTGCCCGAATGGTCTTGGACAGGGCCACTGAAGCTTTCTTT	CSARMVLDRATEAFF
TRBV6-1	TRBD2	TRBJ2-1	-	TGTGCCAGCAGGCATTCTAGCGGGGGGACCAATGAGCAGTTCTTC	CASRHSSGGTNEQFF
TRBV20-1	-	TRBJ2-1	-	TGCAGTGCTAGCGGGGGCCCCCGGGAGGATGAGCAGTTCTTC	CSASGGPREDEQFF
TRBV5-1	-	TRBJ2-2	many	TGCGCCAGCAGCTTGGCCTCCTACGGGGAGCTGTTTTTT	CASSLASYGELFF
TRBV7-2	TRBD2	TRBJ2-1	-	TGTGCCAGCAGCTTATCTAGCGGGAGATCCCAGCATGAGCAGTTCTTC	CASSLSSGRSQHEQFF
TRBV30	TRBD1	TRBJ1-6	few	TGTGCCTGGAGTGTACAGGGGGGAAGATCACCCCTCCACTTT	CAWSVQGGRSPLHF
TRBV5-1	-	TRBJ2-1	-	TGCGCCAGCAGCGGACCGGGACAAGGGTACAATGAGCAGTTCTTC	CASSGPGQGYNEQFF
TRBV3-1	-	TRBJ2-7	many	TGTGCCAGCAGCCTGGAGTCAGGGGTCGAGCAGTACTTC	CASSLESGVEQYF
TRBV5-1	TRBD1	TRBJ1-1	few	TGCGCCAGCAGCACCGGGACAGCTCTCACTGAAGCTTTCTTT	CASSTGTALTEAFF
TRBV12-3/TRBV12-4	-	TRBJ2-5	many	TGTGCCAGCACCCCCAGGGCCCAAGAGACCCAGTACTTC	CASTPRAQETQYF
TRBV7-3	TRBD1	TRBJ1-1	-	TGTGCCAGCAGCTTGGGGACAGGGGGCGCTTTCTTT	CASSLGTGGAFF
TRBV12-3/TRBV12-4	-	TRBJ2-1	-	TGTGCCAGCAGGGCACTAGAGGGAGCTTACAATGAGCAGTTCTTC	CASRALEGAYNEQFF
TRBV6-5	-	TRBJ1-5	-	TGTGCCAGCAGTTACTCTGGAAGGGCGGATCAGCCCCAGCATTTT	CASSYSGRADQPQHF
TRBV3-1	-	TRBJ2-3	many	TGTGCCAGCAACCAAGGTGTCGCGGGGAGCGTCACAGATACGCAGTATTTT	CASNQGVAGSVTDTQYF
TRBV12-3/TRBV12-4	TRBD2	TRBJ2-7	-	TGTGCCAGCAGCCCGGGACTACCGGAGGCCTACGAGCAGTACTTC	CASSPGLPEAYEQYF
TRBV20-1	TRBD2	TRBJ2-3	-	TGCAGTGCCCGGCCGCTAGCGGGAGCAGATACGCAGTATTTT	CSARPLAGADTQYF
TRBV20-1	-	TRBJ2-4	many	TGCAGTGTACGAGCGATAGCCAAAAACATTCAGTACTTC	CSVRAIAKNIQYF
TRBV10-3	TRBD1	TRBJ2-2	many	TGTGCCATCAGTGAGTCGGGACAGGTGATTCCCGGGGAGCTGTTTTTT	CAISESGQVIPGELFF
TRBV27	-	TRBJ2-1	few	TGTGCCAGCAGTTCAGGAGTCCTCTACAATGAGCAGTTCTTC	CASSSGVLYNEQFF
TRBV20-1	-	TRBJ2-3	many	TGCAGTGCTAGAGTGGGACCCCCGGCGGATACGCAGTATTTT	CSARVGPPADTQYF
TRBV5-1	-	TRBJ2-1	-	TGCGCCAGCAGCCCCGCGCGGGCAAGGGGGAAGGATGAGCAGTTCTTC	CASSPARARGKDEQFF
TRBV5-4	TRBD2	TRBJ2-2	few	TGTGCCAGCATGCTGGGGACTAGCGGGAGAAGACTCACCGGGGAGCTGTTTTTT	CASMLGTSGRRLTGELFF
TRBV25-1	-	TRBJ2-1	-	TGTGCCAGCAGTGGGGTAGTTGATGAGCAGTTCTTC	CASSGVVDEQFF
TRBV12-3/TRBV12-4	TRBD1	TRBJ1-1	-	TGTGCCAGCAGTCCGAACAGGGGTATCACTGAAGCTTTCTTT	CASSPNRGITEAFF
TRBV12-3/TRBV12-4	TRBD2	TRBJ2-7	-	TGTGCCAGCACTTGGGGGGGTTCCCTCGAGCAGTACTTC	CASTWGGSLEQYF
TRBV4-3	-	TRBJ1-6	-	TGCGCCAGCAGCCAAGCGGACAGTGCAAATTCACCCCTCCACTTT	CASSQADSANSPLHF
TRBV6-1	-	TRBJ2-1	-	TGTGCCAGCAGTGCCCGGACTACTTCCTACAATGAGCAGTTCTTC	CASSARTTSYNEQFF
TRBV10-3	TRBD1	TRBJ1-6	many	TGTGCCATCAGTGAAACGGACAGGTCGATTGGGTCACCCCTCCACTTT	CAISETDRSIGSPLHF
TRBV10-3	-	TRBJ1-2	-	TGTGCCATAGCCTCTCAAACGAACTATGGCTACACCTTC	CAIASQTNYGYTF
TRBV12-3/TRBV12-4	-	TRBJ1-6	-	TGTGCCAGCAGTGGGGTGGGGGGTTCACCCCTCCACTTT	CASSGVGGSPLHF
TRBV18	-	TRBJ2-4	-	TGTGCCAGCTCACCCGCTAACCAAGACGGGAGAAACATTCAGTACTTC	CASSPANQDGRNIQYF
TRBV2	-	TRBJ2-3	few	TGTGCCAGCAGGGAGGATGCAGATACGCAGTATTTT	CASREDADTQYF
TRBV7-9	TRBD1	TRBJ1-1	few	TGTGCCAGCAGCGCACGGGACAGCCTGACTGAAGCTTTCTTT	CASSARDSLTEAFF
TRBV7-9	-	TRBJ1-6	-	TGTGCCAGCAGCTTAGAGCAGGGTGGAAATTCACCCCTCCACTTT	CASSLEQGGNSPLHF
TRBV20-1	-	TRBJ2-5	-	TGCAGTGCTAGAGATGGGCTAGCGAGGGAGGCCCAGTACTTC	CSARDGLAREAQYF
TRBV7-2	TRBD1	TRBJ1-5	few	TGTGCCAGCAGCTTAGCGGCGAACCTCCCCGGACAGGGCGAGGATCAGCCCCAGCATTTT	CASSLAANLPGQGEDQPQHF
TRBV9	TRBD1	TRBJ1-1	-	TGTGCCAGCAGCGCCGGGACAGGGACTTTTAACACTGAAGCTTTCTTT	CASSAGTGTFNTEAFF
TRBV10-2	-	TRBJ1-1	-	TGCGCCACCTCCTCTAGCACTGAAGCTTTCTTT	CATSSSTEAFF
TRBV20-1	-	TRBJ2-1	few	TGCAGTGCTACCCAAGGACTGAGCTCCTACAATGAGCAGTTCTTC	CSATQGLSSYNEQFF